Listed below are T cell receptor beta chains from one sample, sequenced in a study of response to subunit inactivated influenza vaccine. TCRdb analysed the RT-PCR reads with MiXCR anew, one entry per CDR3 protein. The sample lists hundreds of thousands of distinct CDR3 sequences, around 10% occurring once. In addition, the sample was reused for a study of T cells expressing NK-cell markers.

The sample in question was PBMCs from blood, obtained on the day of vaccination. These receptors came from a man aged 50 to 59 who received an inactivated influenza vaccine. The CDR3 runs from the conserved cysteine through the conserved F or W. A D gene is named only where the DNA matches it firmly. A clone size is listed for some rows: how often the clone was seen (once, few, many), or a class if it is expanded.

CDR3 length: 14; J gene: TRBJ2-5; D gene: NA; V gene: TRBV7-2; clone size: few; CDR3 protein: CASSISAGKETQYF; CDR3 DNA: TGTGCCAGCAGCATAAGTGCCGGGAAAGAGACCCAGTACTTC
CDR3 length: 15; J gene: TRBJ1-1; D gene: NA; V gene: TRBV4-2; clone size: many; CDR3 protein: CASSQEVYAGTEAFF; CDR3 DNA: TGTGCCAGCAGCCAAGAAGTGTACGCTGGAACTGAAGCTTTCTTT
CDR3 length: 14; J gene: TRBJ2-5; D gene: NA; V gene: TRBV5-1; clone size: NA; CDR3 protein: CASGEPGPQETQYF; CDR3 DNA: TGCGCCAGCGGAGAACCGGGCCCCCAAGAGACCCAGTACTTC
CDR3 length: 13; J gene: TRBJ2-7; D gene: NA; V gene: TRBV7-3; clone size: many; CDR3 protein: CASSLRPGREQYF; CDR3 DNA: TGTGCCAGCAGCTTAAGGCCGGGACGCGAGCAGTACTTC
CDR3 length: 17; J gene: TRBJ2-2; D gene: NA; V gene: TRBV27; clone size: few; CDR3 protein: CASRLSLGELNTGELFF; CDR3 DNA: TGTGCCAGCAGACTCTCCCTCGGGGAACTGAACACCGGGGAGCTGTTTTTT
CDR3 length: 13; J gene: TRBJ2-7; D gene: TRBD2; V gene: TRBV2; clone size: NA; CDR3 protein: CATSGGPSYEQYF; CDR3 DNA: TGTGCCACAAGCGGGGGACCCTCCTACGAGCAGTACTTC
CDR3 length: 16; J gene: TRBJ2-5; D gene: NA; V gene: TRBV20-1; clone size: NA; CDR3 protein: CSAWDVRDIRQETQYF; CDR3 DNA: TGCAGTGCTTGGGACGTCAGGGACATCCGTCAAGAGACCCAGTACTTC
CDR3 length: 14; J gene: TRBJ2-7; D gene: TRBD2; V gene: TRBV20-1; clone size: NA; CDR3 protein: CSARSLAERWEQYF; CDR3 DNA: TGCAGTGCTAGAAGTCTAGCGGAAAGGTGGGAGCAGTACTTC
CDR3 length: 13; J gene: TRBJ1-4; D gene: NA; V gene: TRBV30; clone size: NA; CDR3 protein: CACQETTNEKLFF; CDR3 DNA: TGTGCCTGCCAGGAGACGACTAATGAAAAACTGTTTTTT
CDR3 length: 15; J gene: TRBJ2-1; D gene: TRBD2; V gene: TRBV7-2; clone size: NA; CDR3 protein: CASSLAGGLADEQFF; CDR3 DNA: TGTGCCAGCAGCTTAGCCGGGGGACTAGCGGACGAGCAGTTCTTC
CDR3 length: 17; J gene: TRBJ2-3; D gene: NA; V gene: TRBV28; clone size: NA; CDR3 protein: CASSLGQPGIRADTQYF; CDR3 DNA: TGTGCCAGCAGTTTAGGGCAACCAGGGATTCGGGCAGATACGCAGTATTTT
CDR3 length: 14; J gene: TRBJ2-7; D gene: NA; V gene: TRBV24-1; clone size: NA; CDR3 protein: CATSDETGTSKQYF; CDR3 DNA: TGTGCCACCAGTGATGAAACCGGGACTTCCAAGCAGTACTTC
CDR3 length: 13; J gene: TRBJ2-5; D gene: NA; V gene: TRBV10-3; clone size: few; CDR3 protein: CATGDSQGETQYF; CDR3 DNA: TGTGCCACGGGGGACAGCCAGGGAGAGACCCAGTACTTC
CDR3 length: 13; J gene: TRBJ1-4; D gene: NA; V gene: TRBV12-3/TRBV12-4; clone size: many; CDR3 protein: CASSLGWFEKLFF; CDR3 DNA: TGTGCCAGCAGTTTAGGGTGGTTCGAAAAACTGTTTTTT
CDR3 length: 16; J gene: TRBJ2-4; D gene: NA; V gene: TRBV6-2/TRBV6-3; clone size: NA; CDR3 protein: CASSYWLGVAKNIQYF; CDR3 DNA: TGTGCCAGCAGTTACTGGCTGGGGGTAGCCAAAAACATTCAGTACTTC
CDR3 length: 14; J gene: TRBJ1-1; D gene: NA; V gene: TRBV2; clone size: NA; CDR3 protein: CASSEASGPYRAFF; CDR3 DNA: TGTGCCAGCAGTGAAGCATCGGGGCCGTACCGGGCTTTCTTT
CDR3 length: 14; J gene: TRBJ1-1; D gene: NA; V gene: TRBV10-3; clone size: NA; CDR3 protein: CAISESRGEILAFF; CDR3 DNA: TGTGCCATCAGTGAGAGTCGGGGAGAGATACTAGCTTTCTTT
CDR3 length: 12; J gene: TRBJ2-7; D gene: NA; V gene: TRBV28; clone size: NA; CDR3 protein: CASSFQYYDQYF; CDR3 DNA: TGTGCCAGCAGTTTTCAGTACTACGATCAGTACTTC
CDR3 length: 12; J gene: TRBJ2-5; D gene: NA; V gene: TRBV20-1; clone size: many; CDR3 protein: CSASRVSKTQYF; CDR3 DNA: TGCAGTGCCAGCAGGGTTTCGAAGACCCAGTACTTC
CDR3 length: 15; J gene: TRBJ2-7; D gene: NA; V gene: TRBV7-9; clone size: few; CDR3 protein: CASSLNGLHSYEQYF; CDR3 DNA: TGTGCCAGCAGCTTAAACGGCCTACACTCCTACGAGCAGTACTTC
CDR3 length: 14; J gene: TRBJ2-3; D gene: NA; V gene: TRBV7-2; clone size: NA; CDR3 protein: CASSLVAFTDTQYF; CDR3 DNA: TGTGCCAGCAGCTTAGTCGCCTTCACAGATACGCAGTATTTT
CDR3 length: 15; J gene: TRBJ2-1; D gene: NA; V gene: TRBV10-3; clone size: few; CDR3 protein: CAISLDRNLDNEQFF; CDR3 DNA: TGTGCCATCAGTCTGGACAGAAACCTGGACAATGAGCAGTTCTTC
CDR3 length: 13; J gene: TRBJ2-3; D gene: TRBD2; V gene: TRBV4-1; clone size: few; CDR3 protein: CASSQMGLQAQYF; CDR3 DNA: TGCGCCAGCAGCCAAATGGGACTACAAGCGCAGTATTTT
CDR3 length: 15; J gene: TRBJ2-2; D gene: TRBD2; V gene: TRBV12-3/TRBV12-4; clone size: many; CDR3 protein: CASRLAGKNTGELFF; CDR3 DNA: TGTGCCAGCAGGCTAGCGGGGAAGAACACCGGGGAGCTGTTTTTT
CDR3 length: 14; J gene: TRBJ1-1; D gene: TRBD1; V gene: TRBV12-3/TRBV12-4; clone size: many; CDR3 protein: CASSLSGGNTEAFF; CDR3 DNA: TGTGCCAGCAGTTTATCAGGGGGGAACACTGAAGCTTTCTTT
CDR3 length: 13; J gene: TRBJ2-3; D gene: NA; V gene: TRBV29-1; clone size: NA; CDR3 protein: CSVEGDSTDTQYF; CDR3 DNA: TGCAGCGTGGAAGGGGATAGCACAGATACGCAGTATTTT
CDR3 length: 15; J gene: TRBJ2-7; D gene: TRBD1; V gene: TRBV5-1; clone size: NA; CDR3 protein: CASSIQDRVVNEQYF; CDR3 DNA: TGCGCCAGCAGTATTCAGGACAGGGTAGTCAACGAGCAGTACTTC
CDR3 length: 15; J gene: TRBJ2-3; D gene: TRBD2; V gene: TRBV2; clone size: NA; CDR3 protein: CASSEGTSRTDTQYF; CDR3 DNA: TGTGCCAGCAGTGAAGGGACTAGCCGCACAGATACGCAGTATTTT
CDR3 length: 15; J gene: TRBJ2-7; D gene: NA; V gene: TRBV4-2; clone size: NA; CDR3 protein: CASSQESRVAYEQYF; CDR3 DNA: TGTGCCAGCAGCCAAGAGTCCAGGGTAGCCTACGAGCAGTACTTC
CDR3 length: 17; J gene: TRBJ2-2; D gene: NA; V gene: TRBV7-9; clone size: NA; CDR3 protein: CASTTRPDGTNTGELFF; CDR3 DNA: TGTGCCAGCACCACTAGGCCAGACGGCACGAACACCGGGGAGCTGTTTTTT
CDR3 length: 15; J gene: TRBJ2-7; D gene: NA; V gene: TRBV11-1; clone size: NA; CDR3 protein: CASSLKDIPSYEQYF; CDR3 DNA: TGTGCCAGCAGCTTAAAGGACATACCATCCTACGAGCAGTACTTC